Listed here are 3 T cell receptor beta chains from one sample, sequenced in a study of vaccination effects on CD4 cells after COVID-19 (dated by TCRdb to 2021 to 2024). No antigen is known for these receptors. The library was prepared using the immunoSEQ multiplex PCR assay. TCRdb stores this immuneACCESS table with in-frame sequences only. Part of the clones is absent; in the studies checked, under half of the shortfall reflects unresolved V genes, and no reason is known for the rest. The sample data list under 75,000 clones, and roughly 80% of these were observed just once. The top ten constitute roughly an eighth of the sample. In the ViraFEST assay, PBMC were stimulated with viral peptide pools, and antigen-specific CD4+ T cell clonotypes were then identified by expansion using TCR sequencing. After about 10 days of culture, CD4+ T cells were isolated with the EasySep CD4+ T cell isolation kit. The absence of prior SARS-CoV-2 infection in healthy vaccine recipients was confirmed by negative nucleocapsid antibodies before and after vaccination.

Sequencing was performed on CD4+ T cells from PBMCs cultured with SARS-CoV-2 spike peptides, taken before COVID-19 vaccination. The cell subset or site tag for this specimen amounts to: SARS-CoV-2 spike overlapping peptide pool stimulation. The receptors shown here come from a human donor who received a COVID-19 vaccine.

The chain carries TRBV27 and TRBJ1-2; 11 positions match TRBD1. The CDR3 covers 16 residues. The germline V gene encodes CDR1 MNHEY and CDR2 SMNVEV (reference sequence). V was pared by 5 bases and J by 4 bases, with 9 bases of the junction left unmatched. In DNA form, the CDR3 reads TGTGCCAGCAGTCCCACCGGGACAGGGGGTCGCTATGGCTACACCTTC. Its translation: CASSPTGTGGRYGYTF.

This chain connects TRBV5-1 to TRBJ2-5; no definite D call. Trimming shortened V by 3 bases and J by 0 bases, and 0 bases separated the two germline ends. Germline CDR1 SGHRS, CDR2 YFSETQ. This CDR3 is built from 11 residues. The CDR3 DNA reads as TGCGCCAGCAGCTACCAAGAGACCCAGTACTTC. Translated, it gives CASSYQETQYF.

This clone was recorded a few times. This sequence joins TRBV7-3 and TRBJ2-1, with 8 bases identical to TRBD2. The CDR3 spans 16 residues. Germline CDR1 and CDR2: SGHTA and FQGTGA. V dropped 8 bases and J dropped 4; count of bases not matched to a gene: 13. The CDR3 reads CASGLWVAGSYNEQFF. The DNA for the CDR3 is TGTGCCAGCGGTCTATGGGTAGCGGGGTCTTACAATGAGCAGTTCTTC. The whole variable domain, filled in from reference TRBV7-3 and TRBJ2-1, reads GAGVSQTPSNKVTEKGKYVELRCDPISGHTALYWYRQSLGQGPEFLIYFQGTGAADDSGLPNDRFFAVRPEGSVSTLKIQRTERGDSAVYLCASGLWVAGSYNEQFFGPGTRLTVL.